The sequence of this TCR beta chain was determined in a study of blood T cell repertoires in COVID-19. Study members were between roughly 18 and 100 years old and lived in fewer than 30 US regions. Participants' own reports of clinical history determined their cohort assignment. The study counted Cohort 3 donors as recovered given two negative PCRs, clearance, or symptom resolution. CDR1 and CDR2 from the germline V gene are SGHVS and FNYEAQ. This CDR3 has 14 amino acids. V gave up 2 bases and J gave up 6 bases, with 10 bases separating them. Per the authors' pipeline: Using reference gene primer amplification, nucleated cell counts were estimated. Profiled with immunoSEQ multiplex PCR; TCRdb holds only in-frame clones, not every one. V, J and clone size are taken as reported in that table, and D and trimming were inferred from the DNA itself. The sample consists of almost 500,000 clones, approximately 86% of them appearing once.

The genes are TRBV7-6 and TRBJ1-4, with D possibly matching TRBD1 (5 bases). The clonotype comes from a woman aged 60-75 years who had recovered from COVID-19. The sample taken for sequencing was PBMCs or T cells enriched from blood (not recorded which). The CDR3 nucleotides read TGTGCCAGCAGCTTAACAGGCGTCGATGAAAAACTGTTTTTT. It codes for CASSLTGVDEKLFF.